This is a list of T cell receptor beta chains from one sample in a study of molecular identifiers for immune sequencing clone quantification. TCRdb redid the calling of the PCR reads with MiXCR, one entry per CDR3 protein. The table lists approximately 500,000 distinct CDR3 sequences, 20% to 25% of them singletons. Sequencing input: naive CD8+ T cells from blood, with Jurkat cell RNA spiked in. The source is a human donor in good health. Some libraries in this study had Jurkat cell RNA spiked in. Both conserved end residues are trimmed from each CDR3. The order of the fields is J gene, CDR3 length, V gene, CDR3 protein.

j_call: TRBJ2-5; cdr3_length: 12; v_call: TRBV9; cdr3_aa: ASSVLGGGETQY
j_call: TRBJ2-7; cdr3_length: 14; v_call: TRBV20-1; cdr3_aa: SARDPVAGAIYEQY
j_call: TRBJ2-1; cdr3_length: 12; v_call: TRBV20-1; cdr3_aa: SAPGTDFYNEQF
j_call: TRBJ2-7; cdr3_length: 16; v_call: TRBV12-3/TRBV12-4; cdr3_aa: ASSLASFDRGPSYEQY
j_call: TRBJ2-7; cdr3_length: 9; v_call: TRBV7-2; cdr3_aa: ASSSGTVPY
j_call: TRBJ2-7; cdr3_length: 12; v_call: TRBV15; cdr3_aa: ATATGTVPYEQY
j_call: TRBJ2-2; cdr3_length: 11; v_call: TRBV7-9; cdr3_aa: ASSFEETGELF
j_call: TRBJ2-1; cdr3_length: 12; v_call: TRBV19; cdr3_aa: ATKVGAGYNEQF
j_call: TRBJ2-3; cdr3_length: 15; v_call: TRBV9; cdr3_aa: ASSVDGLAGATDTQY
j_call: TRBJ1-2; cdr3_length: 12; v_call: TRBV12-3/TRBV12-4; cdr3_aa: ASSQPGQKDGYT
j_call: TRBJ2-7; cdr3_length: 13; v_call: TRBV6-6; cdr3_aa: ASSLLAGVAYEQY
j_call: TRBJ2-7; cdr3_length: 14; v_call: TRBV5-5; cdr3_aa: ASSLAPGGYSYEQY
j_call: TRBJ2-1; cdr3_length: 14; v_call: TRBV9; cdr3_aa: ASSVVSRSSYNEQF
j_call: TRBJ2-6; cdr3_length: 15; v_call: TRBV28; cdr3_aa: ASSRDRGYSGANVLT
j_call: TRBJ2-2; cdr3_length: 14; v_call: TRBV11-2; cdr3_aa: ASSLVLAGEAGELF
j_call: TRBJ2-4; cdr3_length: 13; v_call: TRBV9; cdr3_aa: ASSVAGLAKNIQY
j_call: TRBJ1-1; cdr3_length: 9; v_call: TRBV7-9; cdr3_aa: ASSSGGEAF
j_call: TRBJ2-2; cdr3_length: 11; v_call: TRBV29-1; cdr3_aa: SVEAGSTGELF
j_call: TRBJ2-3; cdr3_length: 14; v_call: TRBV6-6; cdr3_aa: ASSYGAGGSTDTQY
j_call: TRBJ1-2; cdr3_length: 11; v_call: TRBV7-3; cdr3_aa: ASSGTGPYGYT
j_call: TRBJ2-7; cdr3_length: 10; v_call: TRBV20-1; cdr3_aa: SARQGGYEQY
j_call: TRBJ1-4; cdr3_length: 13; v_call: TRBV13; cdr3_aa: ASSLGGATNEKLF
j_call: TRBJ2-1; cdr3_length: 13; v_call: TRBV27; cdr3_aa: ASSLGGGLSVEQF
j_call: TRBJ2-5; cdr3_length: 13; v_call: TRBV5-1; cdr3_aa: ASSLEGGGQETQY
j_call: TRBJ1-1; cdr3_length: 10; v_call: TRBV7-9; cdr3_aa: ASSKHDTEAF
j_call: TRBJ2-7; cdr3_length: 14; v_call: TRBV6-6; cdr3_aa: ASSYSQGQGDYEQY
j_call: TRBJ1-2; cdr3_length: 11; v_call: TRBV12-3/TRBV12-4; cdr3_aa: ASSFGVDYGST
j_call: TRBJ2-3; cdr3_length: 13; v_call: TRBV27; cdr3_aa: ASSQAGDRTDTQY
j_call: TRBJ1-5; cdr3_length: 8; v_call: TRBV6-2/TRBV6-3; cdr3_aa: ATWGGHRH
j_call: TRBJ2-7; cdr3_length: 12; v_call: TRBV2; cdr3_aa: ASKGQEISYEQY
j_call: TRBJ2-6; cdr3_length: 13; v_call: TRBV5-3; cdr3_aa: VSSLGGSGANVLT
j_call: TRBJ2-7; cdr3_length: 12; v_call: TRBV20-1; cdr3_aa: SARIRQGSYEQY
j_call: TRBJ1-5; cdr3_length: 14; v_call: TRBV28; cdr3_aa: ASSLTGGDFGQPQH
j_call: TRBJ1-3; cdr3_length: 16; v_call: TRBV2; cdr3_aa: ASRRSNMERISGNTIY
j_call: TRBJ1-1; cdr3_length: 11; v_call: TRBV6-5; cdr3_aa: ASSYFMNTEAF
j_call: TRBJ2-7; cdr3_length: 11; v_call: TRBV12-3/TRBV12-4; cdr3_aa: ASSFDPRGEQY
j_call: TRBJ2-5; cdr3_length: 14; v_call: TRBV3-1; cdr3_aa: ASSQAGSGEFETQY
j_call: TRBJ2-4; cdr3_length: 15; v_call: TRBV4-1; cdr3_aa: ASSQEETSLHRNIQY
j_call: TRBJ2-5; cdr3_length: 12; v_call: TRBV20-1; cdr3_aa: SAGLAGVEETQY
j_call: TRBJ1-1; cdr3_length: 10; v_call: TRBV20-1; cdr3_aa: SAQGLNTEAF
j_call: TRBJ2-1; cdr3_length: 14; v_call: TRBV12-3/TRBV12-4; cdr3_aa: ASSLEGTSSYNEQF
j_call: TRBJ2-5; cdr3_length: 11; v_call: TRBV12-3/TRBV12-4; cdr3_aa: ASSFSGYGTQY
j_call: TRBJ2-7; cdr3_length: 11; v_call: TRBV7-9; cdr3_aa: ASSQTPDYEQY